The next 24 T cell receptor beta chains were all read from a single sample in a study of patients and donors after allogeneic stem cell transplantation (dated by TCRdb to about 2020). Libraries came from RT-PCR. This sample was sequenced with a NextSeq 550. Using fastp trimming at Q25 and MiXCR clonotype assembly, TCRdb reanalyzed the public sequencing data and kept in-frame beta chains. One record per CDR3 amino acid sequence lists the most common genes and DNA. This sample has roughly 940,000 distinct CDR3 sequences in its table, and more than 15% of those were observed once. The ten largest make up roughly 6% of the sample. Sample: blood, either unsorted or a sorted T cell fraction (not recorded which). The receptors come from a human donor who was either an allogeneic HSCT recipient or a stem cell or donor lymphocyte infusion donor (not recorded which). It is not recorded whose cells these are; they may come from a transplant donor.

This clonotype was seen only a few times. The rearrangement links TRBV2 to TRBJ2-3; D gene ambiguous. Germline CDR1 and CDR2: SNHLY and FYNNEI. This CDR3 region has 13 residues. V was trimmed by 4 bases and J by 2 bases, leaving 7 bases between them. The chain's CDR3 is CASSGPTTDTQYF. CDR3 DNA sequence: TGTGCCAGCAGTGGACCAACCACAGATACGCAGTATTTT.

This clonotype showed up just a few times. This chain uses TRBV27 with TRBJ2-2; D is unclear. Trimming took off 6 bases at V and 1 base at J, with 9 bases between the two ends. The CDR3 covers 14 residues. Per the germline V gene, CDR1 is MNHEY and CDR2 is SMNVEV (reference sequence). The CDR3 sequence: CASRGTQNTGELFF. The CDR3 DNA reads TGTGCCAGCAGGGGAACTCAGAACACCGGGGAGCTGTTTTTT.

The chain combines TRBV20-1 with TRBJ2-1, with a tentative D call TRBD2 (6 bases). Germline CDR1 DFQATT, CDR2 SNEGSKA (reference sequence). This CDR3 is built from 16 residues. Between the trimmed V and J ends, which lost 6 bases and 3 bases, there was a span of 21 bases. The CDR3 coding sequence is TGCAGTGCCACCTTGAGTACCGGGACTGGCTACAATGAGCAGTTCTTC. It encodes CSATLSTGTGYNEQFF.

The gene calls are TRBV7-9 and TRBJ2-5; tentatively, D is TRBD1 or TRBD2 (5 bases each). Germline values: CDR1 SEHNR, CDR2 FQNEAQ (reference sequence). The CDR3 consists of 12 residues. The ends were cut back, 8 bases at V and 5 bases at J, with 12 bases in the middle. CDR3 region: CASHGTGETQYF. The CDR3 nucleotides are TGTGCCAGCCACGGGACCGGCGAGACCCAGTACTTC.

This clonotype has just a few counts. The CDR3 sequence: CSARDLAEAFF. In DNA, the CDR3 is TGCAGTGCTAGAGATTTGGCTGAAGCTTTCTTT. The rearrangement links TRBV20-1 to TRBJ1-1; no firm D call. The germline gives CDR1 DFQATT, CDR2 SNEGSKA (reference sequence). The V and J ends lost 0 bases and 6 bases respectively, with 5 bases between them. The CDR3 has 11 amino acids.

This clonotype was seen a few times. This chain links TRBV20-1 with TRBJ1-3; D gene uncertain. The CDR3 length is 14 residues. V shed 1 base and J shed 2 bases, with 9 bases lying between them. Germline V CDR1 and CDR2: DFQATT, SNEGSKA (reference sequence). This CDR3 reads CSARVRTAGNTIYF. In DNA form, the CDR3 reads TGCAGTGCTAGAGTCAGGACGGCTGGAAACACCATATATTTT.

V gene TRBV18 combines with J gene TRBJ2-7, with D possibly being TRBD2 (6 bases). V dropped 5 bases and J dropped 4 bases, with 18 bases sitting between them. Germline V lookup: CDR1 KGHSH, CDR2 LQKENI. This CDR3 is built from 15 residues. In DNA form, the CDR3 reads TGTGCCAGCTCATTTTTTCGGGAGTCGAGGTACGAGCAGTACTTC. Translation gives CASSFFRESRYEQYF.

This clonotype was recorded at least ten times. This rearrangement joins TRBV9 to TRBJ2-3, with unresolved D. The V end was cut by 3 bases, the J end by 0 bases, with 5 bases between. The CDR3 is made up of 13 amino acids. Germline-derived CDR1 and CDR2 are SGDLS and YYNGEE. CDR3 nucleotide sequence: TGTGCCAGCAGCGGGAGTAGCACAGATACGCAGTATTTT. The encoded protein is CASSGSSTDTQYF.

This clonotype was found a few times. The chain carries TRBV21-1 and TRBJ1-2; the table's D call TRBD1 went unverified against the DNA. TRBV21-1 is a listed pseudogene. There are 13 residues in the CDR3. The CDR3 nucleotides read TGTGCCAGCAGCGCGGACAGGCTCTATGGCTACACCTTC. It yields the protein CASSADRLYGYTF.

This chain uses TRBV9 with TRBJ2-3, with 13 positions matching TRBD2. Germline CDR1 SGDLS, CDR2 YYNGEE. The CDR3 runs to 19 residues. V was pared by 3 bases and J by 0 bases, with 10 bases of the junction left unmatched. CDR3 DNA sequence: TGTGCCAGCAGCGCGACTAGCGGGAGGCAGTCCTCTAGCACAGATACGCAGTATTTT. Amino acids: CASSATSGRQSSSTDTQYF.

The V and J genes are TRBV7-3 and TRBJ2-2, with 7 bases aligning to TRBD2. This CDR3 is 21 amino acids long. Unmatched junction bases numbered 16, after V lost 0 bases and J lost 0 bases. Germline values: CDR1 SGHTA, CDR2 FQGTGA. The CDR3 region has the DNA TGTGCCAGCAGCTTAACCTCGCGGGGGATACTACCCATCCCGAACACCGGGGAGCTGTTTTTT. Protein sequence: CASSLTSRGILPIPNTGELFF.

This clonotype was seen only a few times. CDR3 nucleotides: TGTGCCACCAGTGATTTTGCGGGAGGGAGTCTGGTCTATGGCACAGATACGCAGTATTTT. Encoded protein: CATSDFAGGSLVYGTDTQYF. The chain employs TRBV24-1 and TRBJ2-3; 9 nucleotides align to TRBD2. V lost 1 base, J lost 1 base, and 14 bases stayed unmatched. The germline gives CDR1 KGHDR, CDR2 SFDVKD. This CDR3 comprises 20 residues.

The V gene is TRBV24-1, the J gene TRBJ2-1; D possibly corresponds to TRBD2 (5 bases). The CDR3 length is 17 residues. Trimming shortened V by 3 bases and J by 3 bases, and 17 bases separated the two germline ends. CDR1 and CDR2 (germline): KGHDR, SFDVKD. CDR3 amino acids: CATSDPSASPGYNEQFF. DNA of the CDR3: TGTGCCACCAGTGATCCGTCTGCTAGCCCAGGCTACAATGAGCAGTTCTTC.

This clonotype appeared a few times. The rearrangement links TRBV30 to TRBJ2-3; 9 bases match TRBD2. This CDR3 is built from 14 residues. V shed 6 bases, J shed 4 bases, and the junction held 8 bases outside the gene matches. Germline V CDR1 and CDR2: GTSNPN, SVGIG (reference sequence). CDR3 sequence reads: CACTPGLAADTQYF. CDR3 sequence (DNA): TGTGCCTGTACGCCGGGACTAGCAGCAGATACGCAGTATTTT. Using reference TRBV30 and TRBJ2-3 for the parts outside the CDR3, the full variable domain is SQTIHQWPATLVQPVGSPLSLECTVEGTSNPNLYWYRQAAGRGLQLLFYSVGIGQISSEVPQNLSASRPQDRQFILSSKKLLLSDSGFYLCACTPGLAADTQYFGPGTRLTVL.

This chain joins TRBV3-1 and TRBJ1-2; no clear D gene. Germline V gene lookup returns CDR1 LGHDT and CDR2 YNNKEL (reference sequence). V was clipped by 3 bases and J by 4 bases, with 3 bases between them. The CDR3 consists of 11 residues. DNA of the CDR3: TGTGCCAGCAGCCACGGCTATGGCTACACCTTC. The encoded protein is CASSHGYGYTF.

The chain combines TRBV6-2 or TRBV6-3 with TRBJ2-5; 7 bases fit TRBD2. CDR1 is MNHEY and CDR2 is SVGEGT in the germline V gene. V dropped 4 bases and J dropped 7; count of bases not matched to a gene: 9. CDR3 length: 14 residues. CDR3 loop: CASSLGLGARTQYF. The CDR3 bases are TGTGCCAGCAGTTTAGGACTAGGGGCTAGGACCCAGTACTTC.

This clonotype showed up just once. CDR3: CASRRGAGGMETQYF. CDR3 coding DNA: TGTGCCAGCAGGCGGGGAGCGGGGGGGATGGAGACCCAGTACTTC. The chain couples TRBV6-1 to TRBJ2-5; 10 nucleotides align to TRBD2. Germline V gene sequence: CDR1 MNHNS, CDR2 SASEGT. After removal of 6 bases from V and 5 bases from J, the junction contained 9 bases not matched to a gene. The CDR3 has 15 amino acids.

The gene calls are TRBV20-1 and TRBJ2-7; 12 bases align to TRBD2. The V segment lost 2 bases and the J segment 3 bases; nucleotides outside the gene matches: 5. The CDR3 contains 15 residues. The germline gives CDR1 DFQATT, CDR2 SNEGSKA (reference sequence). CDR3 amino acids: CSARQTSGGNYEQYF. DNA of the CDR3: TGCAGTGCTAGACAAACTAGCGGGGGGAACTACGAGCAGTACTTC.

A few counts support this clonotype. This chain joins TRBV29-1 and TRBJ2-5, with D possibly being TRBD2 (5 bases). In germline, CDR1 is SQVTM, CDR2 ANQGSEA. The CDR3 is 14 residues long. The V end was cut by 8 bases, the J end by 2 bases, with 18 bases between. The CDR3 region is CSFRPGGGQETQYF. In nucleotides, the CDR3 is TGCAGCTTTCGACCGGGTGGAGGTCAAGAGACCCAGTACTTC. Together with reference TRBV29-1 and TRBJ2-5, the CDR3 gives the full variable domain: SAVISQKPSRDICQRGTSLTIQCQVDSQVTMMFWYRQQPGQSLTLIATANQGSEATYESGFVIDKFPISRPNLTFSTLTVSNMSPEDSSIYLCSFRPGGGQETQYFGPGTRLLVL.

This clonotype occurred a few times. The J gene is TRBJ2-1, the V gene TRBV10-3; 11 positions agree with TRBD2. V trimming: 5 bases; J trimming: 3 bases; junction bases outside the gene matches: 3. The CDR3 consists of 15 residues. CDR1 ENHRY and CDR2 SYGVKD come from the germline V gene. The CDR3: CAISQTSGDYNEQFF. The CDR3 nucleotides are TGTGCCATCAGTCAGACTAGCGGGGACTACAATGAGCAGTTCTTC.

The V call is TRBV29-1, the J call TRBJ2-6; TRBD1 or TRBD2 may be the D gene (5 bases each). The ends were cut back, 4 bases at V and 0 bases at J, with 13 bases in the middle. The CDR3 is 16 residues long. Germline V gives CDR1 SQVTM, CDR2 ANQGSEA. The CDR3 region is CSVVRDGPSGANVLTF. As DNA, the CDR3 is TGCAGCGTTGTAAGGGACGGACCCTCTGGGGCCAACGTCCTGACTTTC.

CDR3 residues: CASSTRPALGNEQFF. In DNA form, the CDR3 reads TGTGCCAGCAGCACACGACCAGCACTGGGGAATGAGCAGTTCTTC. The V call is TRBV7-9, the J call TRBJ2-1; D unclear. The V gene's germline CDR1 is SEHNR and CDR2 FQNEAQ (reference sequence). Trimming took 5 bases from V and 7 from J, leaving 18 bases between them. CDR3 size: 15 residues. Full variable domain (rest looked up from reference TRBV7-9 and TRBJ2-1): DTGVSQNPRHKITKRGQNVTFRCDPISEHNRLYWYRQTLGQGPEFLTYFQNEAQLEKSRLLSDRFSAERPKGSFSTLEIQRTEQGDSAMYLCASSTRPALGNEQFFGPGTRLTVL.

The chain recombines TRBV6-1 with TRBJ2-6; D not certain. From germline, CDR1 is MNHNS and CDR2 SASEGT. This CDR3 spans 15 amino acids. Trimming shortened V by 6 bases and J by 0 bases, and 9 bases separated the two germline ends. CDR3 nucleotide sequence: TGTGCCAGCAGCCCCGATTACTCTGGGGCCAACGTCCTGACTTTC. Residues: CASSPDYSGANVLTF.

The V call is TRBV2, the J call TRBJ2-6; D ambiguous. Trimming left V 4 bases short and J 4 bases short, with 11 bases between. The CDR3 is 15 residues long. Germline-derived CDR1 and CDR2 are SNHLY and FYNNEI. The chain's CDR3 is CASSVMGSGANVLTF. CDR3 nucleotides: TGTGCCAGCAGTGTGATGGGGTCCGGGGCCAACGTCCTGACTTTC. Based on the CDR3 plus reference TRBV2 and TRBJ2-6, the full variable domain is EPEVTQTPSHQVTQMGQEVILRCVPISNHLYFYWYRQILGQKVEFLVSFYNNEISEKSEIFDDQFSVERPDGSNFTLKIRSTKLEDSAMYFCASSVMGSGANVLTFGAGSRLTVL.